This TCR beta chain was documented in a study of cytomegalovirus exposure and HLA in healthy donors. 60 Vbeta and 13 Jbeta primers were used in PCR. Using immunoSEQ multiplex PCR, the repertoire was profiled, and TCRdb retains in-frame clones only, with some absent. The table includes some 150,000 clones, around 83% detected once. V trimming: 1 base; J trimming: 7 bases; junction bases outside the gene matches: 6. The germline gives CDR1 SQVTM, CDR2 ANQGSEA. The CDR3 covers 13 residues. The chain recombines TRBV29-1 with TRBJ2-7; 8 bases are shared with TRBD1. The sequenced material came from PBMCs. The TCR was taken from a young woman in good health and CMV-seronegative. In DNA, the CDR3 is TGCAGCGTTGAAGGGCAGGGGGCGAGGGAGCAGTACTTC. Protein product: CSVEGQGAREQYF.